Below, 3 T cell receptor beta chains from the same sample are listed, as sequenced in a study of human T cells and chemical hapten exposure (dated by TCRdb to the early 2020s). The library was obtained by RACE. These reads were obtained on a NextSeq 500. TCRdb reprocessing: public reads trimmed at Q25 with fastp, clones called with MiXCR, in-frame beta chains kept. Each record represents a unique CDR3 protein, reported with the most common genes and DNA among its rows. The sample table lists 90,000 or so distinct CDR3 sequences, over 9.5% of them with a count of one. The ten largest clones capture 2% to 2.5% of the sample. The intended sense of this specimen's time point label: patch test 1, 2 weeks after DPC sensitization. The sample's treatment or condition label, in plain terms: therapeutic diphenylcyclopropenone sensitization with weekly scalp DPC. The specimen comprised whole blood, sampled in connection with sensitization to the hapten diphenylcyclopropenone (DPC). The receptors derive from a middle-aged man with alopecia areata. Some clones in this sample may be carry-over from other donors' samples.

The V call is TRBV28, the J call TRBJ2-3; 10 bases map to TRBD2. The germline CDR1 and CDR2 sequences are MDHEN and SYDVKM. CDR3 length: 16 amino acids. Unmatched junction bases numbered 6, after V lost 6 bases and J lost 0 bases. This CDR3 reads CASSPWTSGSTDTQYF. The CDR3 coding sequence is TGTGCCAGCAGCCCCTGGACTAGCGGAAGCACAGATACGCAGTATTTT. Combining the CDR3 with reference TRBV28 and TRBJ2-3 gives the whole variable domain DVKVTQSSRYLVKRTGEKVFLECVQDMDHENMFWYRQDPGLGLRLIYFSYDVKMKEKGDIPEGYSVSREKKERFSLILESASTNQTSMYLCASSPWTSGSTDTQYFGPGTRLTVL.

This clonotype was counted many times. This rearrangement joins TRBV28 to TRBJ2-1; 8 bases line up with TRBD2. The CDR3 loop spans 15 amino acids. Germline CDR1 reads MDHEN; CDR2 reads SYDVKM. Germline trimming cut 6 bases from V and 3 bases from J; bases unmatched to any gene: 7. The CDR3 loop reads CASRASGRLYNEQFF. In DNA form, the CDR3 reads TGTGCCAGCAGAGCTAGCGGGCGTCTCTACAATGAGCAGTTCTTC.

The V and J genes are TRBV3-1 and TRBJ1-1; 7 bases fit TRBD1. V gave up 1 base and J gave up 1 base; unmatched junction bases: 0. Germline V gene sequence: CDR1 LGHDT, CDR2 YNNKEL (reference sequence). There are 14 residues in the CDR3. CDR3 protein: CASSQGDRNTEAFF. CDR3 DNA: TGTGCCAGCAGCCAAGGGGACAGGAACACTGAAGCTTTCTTT.